Only one count was recorded for the clone carrying this T cell receptor beta chain. The data stem from a study of blood T cell repertoires in COVID-19. Study-level information: The United States, Italy and Spain were the sources of the acute and convalescent COVID-19 samples.

Germline V gives CDR1 SGHAT, CDR2 FQNNGV. The junction had 4 bases not matched to a gene; V was cut back by 3 bases and J by 11 bases. CDR3 length: 12 amino acids. The repertoire was sequenced with immunoSEQ multiplex PCR; TCRdb's copy has only in-frame clones and lacks some. Among 100,000 to 150,000 clones, around 80% were seen once, and the ten largest hold over 5%. V gene TRBV11-2 combines with J gene TRBJ2-1, with TRBD1 matching over 7 bases. The TCR originated in a man older than 75 with active or convalescent COVID-19. Sequenced material: peripheral blood. This CDR3 is CASSFDREQQFF. The CDR3 DNA sequence: TGTGCCAGCAGCTTCGACAGGGAACAGCAGTTCTTC. Looking up the rest from reference TRBV11-2 and TRBJ2-1 gives the full variable domain: EAGVAQSPRYKIIEKRQSVAFWCNPISGHATLYWYQQILGQGPKLLIQFQNNGVVDDSQLPKDRFSAERLKGVDSTLKIQPAKLEDSAVYLCASSFDREQQFFGPGTRLTVL.